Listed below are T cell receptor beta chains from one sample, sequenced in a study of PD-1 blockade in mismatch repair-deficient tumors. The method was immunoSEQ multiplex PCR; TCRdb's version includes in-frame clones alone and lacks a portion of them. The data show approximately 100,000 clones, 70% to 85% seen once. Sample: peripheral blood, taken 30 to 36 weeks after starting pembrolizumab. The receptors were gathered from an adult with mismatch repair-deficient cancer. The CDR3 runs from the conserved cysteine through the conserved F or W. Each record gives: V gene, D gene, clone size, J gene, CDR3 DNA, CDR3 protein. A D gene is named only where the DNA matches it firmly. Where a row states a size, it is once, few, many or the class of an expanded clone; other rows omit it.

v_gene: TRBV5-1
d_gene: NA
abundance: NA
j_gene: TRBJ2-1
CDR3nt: TGCGCCAGCAGCTTGGCACTAGCCTACAATGAGCAGTTCTTC
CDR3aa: CASSLALAYNEQFF

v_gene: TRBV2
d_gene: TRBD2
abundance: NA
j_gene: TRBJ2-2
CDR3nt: TGTGCCAGCAGTGAAGCGGGAGGGCGGAGTTCCGGGGAGCTGTTTTTT
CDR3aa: CASSEAGGRSSGELFF

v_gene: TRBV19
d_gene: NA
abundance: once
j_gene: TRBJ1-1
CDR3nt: TGTGCCAGTAGGGTGGGGGCAGAGAGAGACACTGAAGCTTTCTTT
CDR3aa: CASRVGAERDTEAFF

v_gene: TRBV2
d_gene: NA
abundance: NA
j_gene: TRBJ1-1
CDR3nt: TGTGCCAGCAGTCCGTGGGAGGGTGAGAACACTGAAGCTTTCTTT
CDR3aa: CASSPWEGENTEAFF

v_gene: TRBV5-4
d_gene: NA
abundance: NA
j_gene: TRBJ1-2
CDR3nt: TGTGCCAGCAGCTTGGCTGGACAGCGGGGCTATGGCTACACCTTC
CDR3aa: CASSLAGQRGYGYTF

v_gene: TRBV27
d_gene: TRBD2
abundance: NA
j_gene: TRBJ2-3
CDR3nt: TGTGCCAGCAGTCTAGGACTAGCGGGCTCCACAGATACGCAGTATTTT
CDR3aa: CASSLGLAGSTDTQYF

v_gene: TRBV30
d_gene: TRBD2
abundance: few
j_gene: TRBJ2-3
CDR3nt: TGTGCCTGGGGGGAGGGAGATACGCAGTATTTT
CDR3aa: CAWGEGDTQYF

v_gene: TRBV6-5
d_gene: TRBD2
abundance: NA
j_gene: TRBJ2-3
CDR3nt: TGTGCCAGCAGCCTAACTAGCGGGAGGCTGGATACGCAGTATTTT
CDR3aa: CASSLTSGRLDTQYF

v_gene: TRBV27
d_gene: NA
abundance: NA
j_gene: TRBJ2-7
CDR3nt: TGTGCCAGCAGAATGAATAGCGGAACCTACGAGCAGTACTTC
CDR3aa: CASRMNSGTYEQYF

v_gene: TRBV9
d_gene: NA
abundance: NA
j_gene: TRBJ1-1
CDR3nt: TGTGCCAGCAGCGTACTTGGGTCGAACACTGAAGCTTTCTTT
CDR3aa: CASSVLGSNTEAFF

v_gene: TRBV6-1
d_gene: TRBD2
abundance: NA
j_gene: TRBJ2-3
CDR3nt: TGTGCCAGCAGGCGACTAGCGGGAGTAGGAGATACGCAGTATTTT
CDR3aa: CASRRLAGVGDTQYF

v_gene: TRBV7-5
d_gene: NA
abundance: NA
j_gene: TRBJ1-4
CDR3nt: TGTGCCAGAAGCTCAACCTACAGGGGGCTTACTGAAAAACTGTTTTTT
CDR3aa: CARSSTYRGLTEKLFF